Listed here are 6 T cell receptor beta chains from one sample, sequenced in a study of CD8+ T cells in alopecia areata. Treatment in this sample: oral pan-JAK inhibitor, 5-10 mg twice daily. Extracted from the samples, RNA was reverse transcribed into cDNA to serve as the sequencing template. The table came from immunoSEQ multiplex PCR; TCRdb's copy has only in-frame clones and leaves some out. The data hold some 180,000 clones, with 50% to 65% observed a single time. The sequencing used CD8+ T cells sorted from blood, collected at week 24, from a patient treated with tofacitinib. These receptors were taken from a human donor with alopecia areata.

This clone was seen a handful of times. The rearrangement uses TRBV13 and TRBJ1-1; no firm D call. Between the trimmed V and J ends, which lost 2 bases and 0 bases, there was a span of 7 bases. The CDR3 is 14 amino acids. CDR1 and CDR2 from the germline V gene are PRHDT and FYEKMQ (reference sequence). The CDR3 spells CASSLFLMNTEAFF. CDR3 DNA: TGTGCCAGCAGCTTATTTCTTATGAACACTGAAGCTTTCTTT. The complete variable domain, with remaining parts taken from reference TRBV13 and TRBJ1-1, reads AAGVIQSPRHLIKEKRETATLKCYPIPRHDTVYWYQQGPGQDPQFLISFYEKMQSDKGSIPDRFSAQQFSDYHSELNMSSLELGDSALYFCASSLFLMNTEAFFGQGTRLTVV.

The gene calls are TRBV11-2 and TRBJ2-2; 7 bases match TRBD1. CDR1 is SGHAT, CDR2 FQNNGV, per germline. This CDR3 is built from 15 residues. Germline trimming cut 5 bases from V and 6 bases from J; bases unmatched to any gene: 9. CDR3 loop: CASSQGQSFSGELFF. The CDR3 DNA reads as TGTGCCAGCAGCCAGGGACAGTCATTTTCCGGGGAGCTGTTTTTT.

The V and J genes are TRBV6-1 and TRBJ2-2; 9 bases agree with TRBD1. Germline CDR1 MNHNS, CDR2 SASEGT. The J segment lost 5 bases and the V segment lost 4 bases, leaving 8 bases of the junction unmatched. CDR3 size: 16 residues. The DNA for the CDR3 is TGTGCCAGCAGTGCTCCGGGACAGGGATTGACCGGGGAGCTGTTTTTT. Amino acids: CASSAPGQGLTGELFF.

The gene calls are TRBV7-8 and TRBJ1-4, with 8 bases lining up with TRBD1. CDR3 length: 15 residues. CDR1 is SGHVS, CDR2 FQNEAQ, per germline. With 5 bases clipped from V and 8 bases from J, the junction kept 10 bases outside the gene matches. DNA of the CDR3: TGTGCCAGCAGCCGAAACAGGGGGGTCGGAGAAAAACTGTTTTTT. It codes for CASSRNRGVGEKLFF.

In its sample, this clone was seen a few times. V gene TRBV4-1 combines with J gene TRBJ2-1; the D gene is possibly TRBD1 (6 bases). Germline values: CDR1 MGHRA, CDR2 YSYEKL. The CDR3 runs 14 residues. V shed 3 bases and J shed 9 bases, with 15 bases lying between them. The CDR3 nucleotides read TGCGCCAGCAGCCAGGGGGCTGAATGGGGTGAGCAGTTCTTC. Translation: CASSQGAEWGEQFF.

The rearrangement joins TRBV27 to TRBJ1-5, with a tentative D call TRBD1 (5 bases). Germline loops: CDR1 MNHEY, CDR2 SMNVEV (reference sequence). The CDR3 extends over 14 amino acids. The V gene lost 5 bases and the J gene lost 0 bases, with 8 bases spanning the gap. CDR3 sequence: CASSEGNSNQPQHF. CDR3 DNA: TGTGCCAGCAGTGAGGGGAATAGCAATCAGCCCCAGCATTTT.